A selection of T cell receptor beta chains follows, all from one sample in a study of T-cell memory formation after mild COVID-19. TCRdb reprocessed the 5' RACE reads via MiXCR and lists one record per CDR3 protein. The repertoire holds roughly 340,000 distinct CDR3 sequences, with approximately 15% as singletons. The sample comprised PBMCs or a T cell subset sorted from them (not recorded which). These TCRs come from a man younger than 35 who had mild COVID-19 (a few samples of this study predate the infection). Cell type and time point are not known. The CDR3 runs from the conserved cysteine through the conserved F or W. A D gene is named only where the DNA matches it firmly. The size of a clone is reported for some rows only, either as once, few or many, or as a class for expanded clones.

v_gene	j_gene	d_gene	abundance	CDR3nt	CDR3aa
TRBV7-2	TRBJ1-5	.	.	TGTGCCAGCAGCTCGGGGCAGAGTCAGCCCCAGCATTTT	CASSSGQSQPQHF
TRBV20-1	TRBJ1-2	.	.	TGCAGTGTCGGGGTGGGCTACACCTTC	CSVGVGYTF
TRBV29-1	TRBJ2-7	TRBD1	many	TGCAGCGTTAAGGGACAGGGGGCTAGCGAGCAGTACTTC	CSVKGQGASEQYF
TRBV27	TRBJ2-1	.	few	TGTGCCAGCAGTTTAGGGACCCACTTCAATGAGCAGTTCTTC	CASSLGTHFNEQFF
TRBV20-1	TRBJ2-7	.	.	TGCAGTGCTAGAGCGGGCTCTGGGGCCGCCTACGAGCAGTACTTC	CSARAGSGAAYEQYF
TRBV6-1	TRBJ2-3	.	.	TGTGCCAGCAGTGAAGTCACCAAAGATACGCAGTATTTT	CASSEVTKDTQYF
TRBV9	TRBJ2-3	TRBD1	few	TGTGCCAGCAGCGTTTCCGGGACAGGGTTCACAGATACGCAGTATTTT	CASSVSGTGFTDTQYF
TRBV18	TRBJ1-6	TRBD1	.	TGTGCCAGCTCACCAGGGACAGGCGGCCAGTCACCCCTCCACTTT	CASSPGTGGQSPLHF
TRBV18	TRBJ1-1	.	.	TGTGCCAGCTCACCCCAGGGGCAGACCACTGAAGCTTTCTTT	CASSPQGQTTEAFF
TRBV29-1	TRBJ2-7	.	.	TGCAGCGTTGCCCGAGGGCAGGGCAATTACGAGCAGTACTTC	CSVARGQGNYEQYF